The present entry profiles one TCR beta chain with its context. The donors, nominally healthy at sampling, likely had unrecorded immune exposures. The sample is drawn from a study of cytomegalovirus exposure and HLA in healthy donors. Germline CDR1 and CDR2: SGHTA and FQGNSA. The V end lost 4 bases, the J end lost 4 bases, and 13 bases lay between the germline ends. The CDR3 sequence is 15 residues long. The primer mix had 60 Vbeta and 13 Jbeta primers. The assay was immunoSEQ multiplex PCR, and TCRdb's table has in-frame clones only and misses some. The sample lists about 150,000 clones, over 60% occurring once.

The sample was PBMCs. The chain joins TRBV7-2 to TRBJ2-2; TRBD2 is a possible D gene (5 bases). This TCR derives from a woman between 25 and 40 years old in good health and CMV-seropositive. As DNA, the CDR3 is TGTGCCAGCAGCTGGGGTCGACGGGGCACCGGGGAGCTGTTTTTT. Protein: CASSWGRRGTGELFF.